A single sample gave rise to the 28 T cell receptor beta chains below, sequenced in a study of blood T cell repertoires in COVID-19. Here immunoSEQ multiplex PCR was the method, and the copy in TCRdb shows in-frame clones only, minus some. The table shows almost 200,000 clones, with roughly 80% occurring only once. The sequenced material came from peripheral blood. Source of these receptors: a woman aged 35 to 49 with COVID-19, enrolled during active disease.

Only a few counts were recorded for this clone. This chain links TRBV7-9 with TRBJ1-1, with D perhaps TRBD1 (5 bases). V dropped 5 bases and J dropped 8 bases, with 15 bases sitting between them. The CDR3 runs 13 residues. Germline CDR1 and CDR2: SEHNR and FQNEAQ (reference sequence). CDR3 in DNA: TGTGCCAGCAGCACGCCCGGGGGAAAGGAAGCTTTCTTT. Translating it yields CASSTPGGKEAFF.

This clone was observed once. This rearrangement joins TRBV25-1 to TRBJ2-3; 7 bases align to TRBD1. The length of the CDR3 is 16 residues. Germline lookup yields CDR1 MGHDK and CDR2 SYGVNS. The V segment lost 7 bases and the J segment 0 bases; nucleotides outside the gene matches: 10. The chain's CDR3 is CASTKSGTVSTDTQYF. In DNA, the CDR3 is TGTGCCAGCACAAAATCCGGGACAGTAAGCACAGATACGCAGTATTTT.

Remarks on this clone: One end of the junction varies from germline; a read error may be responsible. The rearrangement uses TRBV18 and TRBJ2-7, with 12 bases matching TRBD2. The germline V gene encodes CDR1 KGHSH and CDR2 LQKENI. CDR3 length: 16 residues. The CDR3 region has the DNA TGTGCCAGCTCACTCAACCCGCTAGCGGGAGGGCCGGCGGGGGACTTC. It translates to CASSLNPLAGGPAGDF.

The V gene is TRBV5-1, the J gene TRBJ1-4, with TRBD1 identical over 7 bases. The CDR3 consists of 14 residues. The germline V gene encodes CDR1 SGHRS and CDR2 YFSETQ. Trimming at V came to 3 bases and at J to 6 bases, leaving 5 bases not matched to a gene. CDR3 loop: CASSSRGSDEKLFF. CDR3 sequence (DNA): TGCGCCAGCAGCTCCAGGGGGTCGGATGAAAAACTGTTTTTT.

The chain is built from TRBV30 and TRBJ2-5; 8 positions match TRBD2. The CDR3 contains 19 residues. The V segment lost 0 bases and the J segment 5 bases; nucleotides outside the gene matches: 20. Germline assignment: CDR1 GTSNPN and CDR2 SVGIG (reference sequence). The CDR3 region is CAWSVPLRRRSGSRETQYF. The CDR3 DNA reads TGTGCCTGGAGTGTACCCCTCCGACGTAGGAGCGGGAGTAGGGAGACCCAGTACTTC.

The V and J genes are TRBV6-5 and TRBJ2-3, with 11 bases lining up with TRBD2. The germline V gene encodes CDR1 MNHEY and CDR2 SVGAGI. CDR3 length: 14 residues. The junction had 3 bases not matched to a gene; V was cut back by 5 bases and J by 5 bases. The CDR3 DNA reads TGTGCCAGCAGTCGACTAGCGGGGCGAGATACGCAGTATTTT. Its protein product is CASSRLAGRDTQYF.

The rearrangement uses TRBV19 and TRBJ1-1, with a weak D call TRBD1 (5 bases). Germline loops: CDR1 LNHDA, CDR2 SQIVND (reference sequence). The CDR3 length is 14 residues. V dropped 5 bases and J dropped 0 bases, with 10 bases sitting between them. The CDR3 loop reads CASSEQAMNTEAFF. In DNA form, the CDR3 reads TGTGCCAGTAGTGAACAGGCTATGAACACTGAAGCTTTCTTT.

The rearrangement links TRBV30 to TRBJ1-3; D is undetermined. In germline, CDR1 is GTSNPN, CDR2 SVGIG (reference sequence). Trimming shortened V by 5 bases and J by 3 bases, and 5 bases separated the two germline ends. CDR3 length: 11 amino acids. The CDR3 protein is CAWQVGNTIYF. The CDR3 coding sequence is TGTGCCTGGCAGGTTGGAAACACCATATATTTT.

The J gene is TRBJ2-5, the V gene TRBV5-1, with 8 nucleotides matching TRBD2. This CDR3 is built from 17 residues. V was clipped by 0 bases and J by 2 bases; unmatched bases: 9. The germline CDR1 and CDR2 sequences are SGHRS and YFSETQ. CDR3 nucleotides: TGCGCCAGCAGCTTGGGGCTAGCGGGTGAATGGCAAGAGACCCAGTACTTC. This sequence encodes CASSLGLAGEWQETQYF.

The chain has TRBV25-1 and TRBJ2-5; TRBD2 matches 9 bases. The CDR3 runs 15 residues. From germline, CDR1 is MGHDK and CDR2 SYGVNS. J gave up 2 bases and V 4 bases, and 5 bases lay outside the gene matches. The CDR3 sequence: CASSGLAEIQETQYF. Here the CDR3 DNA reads TGTGCCAGCAGTGGACTAGCGGAGATACAAGAGACCCAGTACTTC.

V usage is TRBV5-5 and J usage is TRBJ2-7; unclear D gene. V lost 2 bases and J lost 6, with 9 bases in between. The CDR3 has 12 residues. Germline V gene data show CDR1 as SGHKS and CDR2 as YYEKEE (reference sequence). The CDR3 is CASSFVAGEQYF. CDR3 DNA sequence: TGTGCCAGCAGCTTCGTAGCTGGCGAGCAGTACTTC.

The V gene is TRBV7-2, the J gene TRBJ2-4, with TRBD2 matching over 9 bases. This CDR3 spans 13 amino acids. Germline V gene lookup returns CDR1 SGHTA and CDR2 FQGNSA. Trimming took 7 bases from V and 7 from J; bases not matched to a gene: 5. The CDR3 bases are TGTGCCAGCACCAGCGGGAGGAGGAACATTCAGTACTTC. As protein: CASTSGRRNIQYF.

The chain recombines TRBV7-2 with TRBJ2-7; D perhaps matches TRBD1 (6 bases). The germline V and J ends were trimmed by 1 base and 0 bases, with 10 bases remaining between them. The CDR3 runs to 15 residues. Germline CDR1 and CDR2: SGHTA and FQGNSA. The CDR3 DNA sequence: TGTGCCAGCAGCTTAGTTCAGGGGACCTCCTACGAGCAGTACTTC. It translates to CASSLVQGTSYEQYF.

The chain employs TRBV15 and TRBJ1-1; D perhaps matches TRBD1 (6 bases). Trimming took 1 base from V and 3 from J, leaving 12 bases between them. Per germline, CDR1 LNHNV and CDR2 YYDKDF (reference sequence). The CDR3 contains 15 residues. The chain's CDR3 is CATSRGNNRDTEAFF. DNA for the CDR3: TGTGCCACCAGCAGAGGAAACAACAGGGACACTGAAGCTTTCTTT.

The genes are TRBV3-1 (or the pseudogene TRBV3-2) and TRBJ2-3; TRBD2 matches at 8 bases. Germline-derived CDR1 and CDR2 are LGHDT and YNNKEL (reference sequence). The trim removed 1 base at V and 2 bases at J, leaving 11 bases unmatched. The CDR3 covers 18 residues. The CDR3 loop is CASSQGLRLATFTDTQYF. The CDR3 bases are TGTGCCAGCAGCCAAGGCCTCAGACTAGCGACGTTCACAGATACGCAGTATTTT.

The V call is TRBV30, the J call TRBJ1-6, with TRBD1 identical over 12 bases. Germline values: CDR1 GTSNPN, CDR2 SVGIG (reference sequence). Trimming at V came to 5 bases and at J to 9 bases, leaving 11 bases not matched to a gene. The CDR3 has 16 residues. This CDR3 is CAWQPGQGAIFSPLHF. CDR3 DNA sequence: TGTGCCTGGCAACCGGGACAGGGGGCGATATTTTCACCCCTCCACTTT. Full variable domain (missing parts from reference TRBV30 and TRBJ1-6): SQTIHQWPATLVQPVGSPLSLECTVEGTSNPNLYWYRQAAGRGLQLLFYSVGIGQISSEVPQNLSASRPQDRQFILSSKKLLLSDSGFYLCAWQPGQGAIFSPLHFGNGTRLTVT.

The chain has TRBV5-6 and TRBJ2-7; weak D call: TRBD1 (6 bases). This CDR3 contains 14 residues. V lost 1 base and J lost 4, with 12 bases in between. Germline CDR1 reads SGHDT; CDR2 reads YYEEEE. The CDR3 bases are TGTGCCAGCAGCTTGCAGGGGACGGCTTACGAGCAGTACTTC. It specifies CASSLQGTAYEQYF.

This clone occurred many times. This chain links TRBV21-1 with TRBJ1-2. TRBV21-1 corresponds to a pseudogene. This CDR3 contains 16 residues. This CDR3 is CASSKGRGRFNYGYTF. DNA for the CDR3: TGTGCCAGCAGCAAAGGGCGGGGGCGCTTCAACTATGGCTACACCTTC.

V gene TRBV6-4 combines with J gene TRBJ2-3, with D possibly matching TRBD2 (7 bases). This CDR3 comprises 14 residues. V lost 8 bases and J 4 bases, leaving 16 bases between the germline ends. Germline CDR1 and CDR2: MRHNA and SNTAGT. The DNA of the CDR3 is TGTGCCAGCGGAGGGGGGGGATTCGCAGATACGCAGTATTTT. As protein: CASGGGGFADTQYF.

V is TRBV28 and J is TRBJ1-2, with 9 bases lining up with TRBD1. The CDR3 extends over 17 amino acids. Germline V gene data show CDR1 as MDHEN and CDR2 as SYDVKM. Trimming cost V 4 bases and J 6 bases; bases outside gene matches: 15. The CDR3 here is CASSSPGQGNMVDGYTF. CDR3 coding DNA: TGTGCCAGCAGTTCCCCGGGACAGGGTAATATGGTCGATGGCTACACCTTC.

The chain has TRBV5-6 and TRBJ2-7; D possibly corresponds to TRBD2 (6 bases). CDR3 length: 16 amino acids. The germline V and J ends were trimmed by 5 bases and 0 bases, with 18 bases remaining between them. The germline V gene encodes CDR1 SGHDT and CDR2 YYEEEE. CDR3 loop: CASRDSPGLHSYEQYF. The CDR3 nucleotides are TGTGCCAGCAGGGATTCCCCGGGACTGCACTCCTACGAGCAGTACTTC.

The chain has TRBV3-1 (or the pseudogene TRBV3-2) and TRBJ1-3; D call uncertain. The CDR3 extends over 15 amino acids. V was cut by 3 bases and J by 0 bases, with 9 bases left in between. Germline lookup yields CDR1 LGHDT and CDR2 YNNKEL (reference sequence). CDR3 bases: TGTGCCAGCAGCCAGACCCTAGACTCTGGAAACACCATATATTTT. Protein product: CASSQTLDSGNTIYF.

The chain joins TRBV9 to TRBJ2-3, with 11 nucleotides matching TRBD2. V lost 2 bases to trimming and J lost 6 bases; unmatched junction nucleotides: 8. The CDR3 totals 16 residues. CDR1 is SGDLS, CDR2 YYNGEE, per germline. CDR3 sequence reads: CASSVWTTSGVDTQYF. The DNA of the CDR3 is TGTGCCAGCAGCGTGTGGACGACTAGCGGGGTTGATACGCAGTATTTT.

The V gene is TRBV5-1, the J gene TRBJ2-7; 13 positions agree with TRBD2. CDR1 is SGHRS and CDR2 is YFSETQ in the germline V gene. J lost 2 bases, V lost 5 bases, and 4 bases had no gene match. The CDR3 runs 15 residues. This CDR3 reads CASRPGLAGPYEQYF. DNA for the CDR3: TGCGCCAGCAGACCGGGACTAGCGGGGCCCTACGAGCAGTACTTC.

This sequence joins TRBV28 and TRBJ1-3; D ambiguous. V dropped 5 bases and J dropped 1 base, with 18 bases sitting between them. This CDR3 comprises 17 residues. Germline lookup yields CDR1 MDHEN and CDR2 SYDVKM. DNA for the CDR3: TGTGCCAGCAGTCCCCCCCGGATCCTAGGATCTGGAAACACCATATATTTT. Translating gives CASSPPRILGSGNTIYF.

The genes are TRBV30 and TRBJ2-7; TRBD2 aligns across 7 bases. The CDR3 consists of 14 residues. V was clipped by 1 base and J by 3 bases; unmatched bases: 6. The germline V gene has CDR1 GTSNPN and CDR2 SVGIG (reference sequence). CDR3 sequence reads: CAWSEASGHYEQYF. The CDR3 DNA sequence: TGTGCCTGGAGTGAGGCTAGCGGTCACTACGAGCAGTACTTC.

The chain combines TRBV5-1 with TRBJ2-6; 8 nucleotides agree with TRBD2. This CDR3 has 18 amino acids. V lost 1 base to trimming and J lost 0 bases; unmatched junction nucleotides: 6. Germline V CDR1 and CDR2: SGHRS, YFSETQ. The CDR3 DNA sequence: TGCGCCAGCAGCTTGAACCTAGCGGGTTTCTCTGGGGCCAACGTCCTGACTTTC. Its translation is CASSLNLAGFSGANVLTF. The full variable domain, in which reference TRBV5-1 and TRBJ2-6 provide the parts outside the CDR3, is KAGVTQTPRYLIKTRGQQVTLSCSPISGHRSVSWYQQTPGQGLQFLFEYFSETQRNKGNFPGRFSGRQFSNSRSEMNVSTLELGDSALYLCASSLNLAGFSGANVLTFGAGSRLTVL.

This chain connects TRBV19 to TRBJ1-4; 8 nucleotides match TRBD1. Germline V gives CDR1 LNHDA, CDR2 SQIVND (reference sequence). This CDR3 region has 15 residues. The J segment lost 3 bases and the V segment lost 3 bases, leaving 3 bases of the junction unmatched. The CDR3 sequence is CASSILTGANEKLFF. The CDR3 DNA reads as TGTGCCAGTAGTATCTTGACAGGGGCTAATGAAAAACTGTTTTTT. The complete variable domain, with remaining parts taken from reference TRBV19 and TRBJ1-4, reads DGGITQSPKYLFRKEGQNVTLSCEQNLNHDAMYWYRQDPGQGLRLIYYSQIVNDFQKGDIAEGYSVSREKKESFPLTVTSAQKNPTAFYLCASSILTGANEKLFFGSGTQLSVL.